This is a list of T cell receptor beta chains from one sample in a study of shared clonotypes between healthy human individuals. The data were produced by immunoSEQ multiplex PCR, yet TCRdb's version contains in-frame clones alone and is incomplete. Of about 1,800,000 clones in the sample, 85% to 95% are singletons; the top ten hold 1% to 1.5%. The sequenced material came from naive CD8+ T cells sorted from blood. The receptor source for this set is a man between 18 and 29 years old in good health. CDR3s include the opening cysteine and the closing phenylalanine or tryptophan. The D gene is left open where the match is weak. Where a row states a size, it is once, few, many or the class of an expanded clone; other rows omit it.

v_call	j_call	cdr3_length	clone_size	d_call	cdr3_nt	cdr3_aa
TRBV27	TRBJ2-7	16	NA	TRBD2	TGTGCCAGCAGGATCGGGACTAGCGGGGGGGCGTACGAGCAGTACTTC	CASRIGTSGGAYEQYF
TRBV6-1	TRBJ2-2	18	NA	TRBD2	TGTGCCAGCAGTGACCAACAAGGGAGGGGCCGGAACACCGGGGAGCTGTTTTTT	CASSDQQGRGRNTGELFF
TRBV5-1	TRBJ2-5	14	NA	NA	TGCGCCAGCAGCTCCCGTGGAGGACAAGAGACCCAGTACTTC	CASSSRGGQETQYF
TRBV9	TRBJ1-4	18	once	NA	TGTGCCAGCAGCGTAGAATGGGAGGACGCCATAGAGCATGAAAAACTGTTTTTT	CASSVEWEDAIEHEKLFF
TRBV6-6	TRBJ2-5	14	NA	TRBD1	TGTGCCAGCAGTTACGGACAGGGGGTAGGGACCCAGTACTTC	CASSYGQGVGTQYF
TRBV5-6	TRBJ1-2	13	NA	NA	TGTGCCAGCAGGGCGACAGCGAACTATGGCTACACCTTC	CASRATANYGYTF
TRBV2	TRBJ1-3	14	NA	NA	TGTGCCAGCAGCGAACCTTACTCTGGAAACACCATATATTTT	CASSEPYSGNTIYF
TRBV7-6	TRBJ2-2	15	NA	TRBD2	TGTGCCAGCAGCTTAGTGCGGGAGGCCACTGGGGAGCTGTTTTTT	CASSLVREATGELFF
TRBV6-1	TRBJ2-7	15	NA	TRBD1	TGTGCCAGCAGTGATCCGGCAGGGGGCTTCTACGAGCAGTACTTC	CASSDPAGGFYEQYF
TRBV11-2	TRBJ2-4	16	NA	TRBD1	TGTGCCAGCAGCTCCCCGTCTGACAGGGGGCTCGACATTCAGTACTTC	CASSSPSDRGLDIQYF
TRBV9	TRBJ2-1	17	NA	TRBD2	TGTGCCAGCAGCGTAGGTACTAGCGGGGGGGCTGGCGATGAGCAGTTCTTC	CASSVGTSGGAGDEQFF
TRBV7-2	TRBJ1-2	12	NA	NA	TGTGCCAGCAGCGCCCATAGCTATGGCTACACCTTC	CASSAHSYGYTF
TRBV9	TRBJ2-3	16	NA	TRBD2	TGTGCCAGCAGCTTCAGAACTAGCGGGGGCACAGATACGCAGTATTTT	CASSFRTSGGTDTQYF
TRBV30	TRBJ1-5	14	NA	NA	TGTGCCTGGAACGGACCCTCGGAGGATCAGCCCCAGCATTTT	CAWNGPSEDQPQHF
TRBV19	TRBJ2-1	12	NA	NA	TGTGCCAGTAGTATTTTGGCTCGTGAGCAGTTCTTC	CASSILAREQFF
TRBV6-5	TRBJ2-7	15	NA	NA	TGTGCCAGCAGCCCCAAAACAGGGCCTTCCTACGAGCAGTACTTC	CASSPKTGPSYEQYF
TRBV2	TRBJ2-3	15	NA	TRBD2	TGTGCCAGCAGCGCAGCGGGGGCCTTCACAGATACGCAGTATTTT	CASSAAGAFTDTQYF
TRBV5-4	TRBJ2-7	12	NA	NA	TGTGCCAGCAGCCACAACTACGGCGAGCAGTACTTC	CASSHNYGEQYF
TRBV6-5	TRBJ2-7	16	NA	TRBD1	TGTGCCAGCAGTTACTCAGTGGGACAGGTGGACTACGAGCAGTACTTC	CASSYSVGQVDYEQYF
TRBV4-1	TRBJ1-2	12	NA	NA	TGCGCCAGCAGCCAAGGGGGGCGCGTCCCAAAGTTC	CASSQGGRVPKF
TRBV7-8	TRBJ2-7	11	NA	NA	TGTGCCAGCAGCACCTTTGGCGAGCAGTACTTC	CASSTFGEQYF
TRBV10-3	TRBJ2-2	15	NA	NA	TGTGCCATCAGTGAATGGGACGGAGGAGAAGGGGAGCTGTTTTTT	CAISEWDGGEGELFF
TRBV9	TRBJ1-6	14	NA	TRBD1	TGTGCCAGCAAAGGGGGACAGGGAAATTCACCCCTCCACTTT	CASKGGQGNSPLHF
TRBV28	TRBJ2-1	14	NA	TRBD2	TGTGCCAGCAGTTCAGGACTAGCGGCCAATGAGCAGTTCTTC	CASSSGLAANEQFF
TRBV7-9	TRBJ2-7	14	NA	NA	TGTGCCAGCATCGACTTGGACAACTCCTACGAGCAGTACTTC	CASIDLDNSYEQYF
TRBV11-2	TRBJ2-3	17	NA	NA	TGTGCCAGCAGCCCCGAAATGGCCGGGACGAGCACAGATACGCAGTATTTT	CASSPEMAGTSTDTQYF
TRBV5-6	TRBJ2-5	16	NA	NA	TGTGCCAGCAGCTTGGAACTGGACAGTTATGTGGAGACCCAGTACTTC	CASSLELDSYVETQYF
TRBV6-1	TRBJ2-7	15	NA	TRBD2	TGTGCCAGCAGTGAAGCTTCCAGCGGGAGCTACGAGCAGTACTTC	CASSEASSGSYEQYF
TRBV7-9	TRBJ1-2	14	NA	TRBD1	TGTGCCAGCAGCTCCGGACAGGGGGATTATGGCTACACCTTC	CASSSGQGDYGYTF
TRBV2	TRBJ2-7	12	NA	NA	TGTGCCAGCTCCGGGGGTTCCTACGAGCAGTACTTC	CASSGGSYEQYF
TRBV5-1	TRBJ2-1	16	NA	TRBD1	TGCGCCAGCAGCAAGCCCGGGACAGGGGCCGACAATGAGCAGTTCTTC	CASSKPGTGADNEQFF
TRBV9	TRBJ2-3	16	NA	TRBD2	TGTGCCAGCAGCGGCCCGGGACTAGCGGGCGCAGATACGCAGTATTTT	CASSGPGLAGADTQYF
TRBV7-9	TRBJ2-1	17	NA	TRBD1	TGTGCCAGCAGCCCAGGGGATGAGGGGGCTAGGGACAATGAGCAGTTCTTC	CASSPGDEGARDNEQFF
TRBV6-1	TRBJ1-5	16	NA	NA	TGTGCCAGCAGTGAAGTACCGGGGCTACCAGGGCAGCCCCAGCATTTT	CASSEVPGLPGQPQHF
TRBV27	TRBJ2-7	13	NA	TRBD1	TGTGCCAGCAGTTTGGGGACAGAATACGAGCAGTACTTC	CASSLGTEYEQYF
TRBV9	TRBJ2-7	13	NA	NA	TGTGCCAGCAGCGTAGGGCGTAAGAACGAGCAGTACTTC	CASSVGRKNEQYF
TRBV11-2	TRBJ2-1	13	NA	TRBD2	TGTGCCAGCAGCCGAGTGCCGGGACTAGATCTGATCTTC	CASSRVPGLDLIF
TRBV5-1	TRBJ1-6	15	few	TRBD1	TGCGCCAGCAGCTTGGATACAGGGGTAAATTCACCCCTCCACTTT	CASSLDTGVNSPLHF
TRBV6-6	TRBJ2-2	14	NA	NA	TGTGCCAGCACTCCCTTCGGGAACACCGGGGAGCTGTTTTTT	CASTPFGNTGELFF
TRBV19	TRBJ2-5	14	NA	TRBD2	TGTGCCAGTAGTCAGACGGGAGGTGGAGAGACCCAGTACTTC	CASSQTGGGETQYF
TRBV28	TRBJ1-3	14	NA	NA	TGTGCCAGCAGTTTCCGAGGACGGGGAAACACCATATATTTT	CASSFRGRGNTIYF
TRBV27	TRBJ2-2	15	NA	NA	TGTGCCAGCAGTTCGGTGGGCCCGGGAGCCGGGGAGCTGTTTTTT	CASSSVGPGAGELFF
TRBV7-9	TRBJ2-3	17	NA	NA	TGTGCCAGCAGCTTGACTATCCGGGACAACAACACAGATACGCAGTATTTT	CASSLTIRDNNTDTQYF
TRBV10-2	TRBJ2-3	15	NA	TRBD2	TGCGCCAGCAGTGGGACTAGCGGGAGTCTAGATACGCAGTATTTT	CASSGTSGSLDTQYF
TRBV4-3	TRBJ2-7	15	NA	TRBD2	TGCGCCAGCAGCCAAGCCTTGGGAGGGGAAGACGAGCAGTACTTC	CASSQALGGEDEQYF
TRBV19	TRBJ2-7	12	NA	NA	TGTGCCAGTAGTATAGTAGCCGGCGAGCAGTACTTC	CASSIVAGEQYF
TRBV7-9	TRBJ2-3	17	NA	NA	TGTGCCAGCCGGATAGGAGGGGCTCCTAGGAGCACAGATACGCAGTATTTT	CASRIGGAPRSTDTQYF
TRBV6-5	TRBJ2-7	14	NA	TRBD1	TGTGCCAGCAGTTACCTGACAGGGGGCTACGAGCAGTACTTC	CASSYLTGGYEQYF
TRBV6-5	TRBJ2-5	15	once	TRBD2	TGTGCCAGCAGTTACTCGAGCGGGGGCCAAGAGACCCAGTACTTC	CASSYSSGGQETQYF
TRBV7-9	TRBJ2-7	14	NA	NA	TGTGCCAGCAGCTCGACAGGATCGCCCTACGAGCAGTACTTC	CASSSTGSPYEQYF
TRBV7-9	TRBJ2-7	16	NA	TRBD1	TGTGCCAGCAGCGTAAGAACGGGACAGGGGACCTACGAGCAGTACTTC	CASSVRTGQGTYEQYF